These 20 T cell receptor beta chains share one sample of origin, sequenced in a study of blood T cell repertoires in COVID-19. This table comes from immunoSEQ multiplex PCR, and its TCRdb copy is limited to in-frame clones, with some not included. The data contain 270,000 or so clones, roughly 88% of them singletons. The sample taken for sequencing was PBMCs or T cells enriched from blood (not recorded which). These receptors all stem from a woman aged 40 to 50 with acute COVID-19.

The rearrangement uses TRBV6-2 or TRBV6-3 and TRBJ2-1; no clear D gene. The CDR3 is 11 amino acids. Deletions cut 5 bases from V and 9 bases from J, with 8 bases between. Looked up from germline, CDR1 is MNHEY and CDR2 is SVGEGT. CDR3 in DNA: TGTGCCAGCAGTAATAGTCCTGAGCAGTTCTTC. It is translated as CASSNSPEQFF.

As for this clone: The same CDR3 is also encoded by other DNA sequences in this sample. The DNA of the CDR3 is TGTGCCAGCTGGGGGGGTGGCTACACCTTC. The encoded protein is CASWGGGYTF. The chain is built from TRBV19 and TRBJ1-2, with D possibly being TRBD1 (5 bases). CDR3 length: 10 amino acids. Trimming removed 9 bases at V and 7 bases at J, with 9 bases between. Per the germline V gene, CDR1 is LNHDA and CDR2 is SQIVND (reference sequence). The complete variable domain, with remaining parts taken from reference TRBV19 and TRBJ1-2, reads DGGITQSPKYLFRKEGQNVTLSCEQNLNHDAMYWYRQDPGQGLRLIYYSQIVNDFQKGDIAEGYSVSREKKESFPLTVTSAQKNPTAFYLCASWGGGYTFGSGTRLTVV.

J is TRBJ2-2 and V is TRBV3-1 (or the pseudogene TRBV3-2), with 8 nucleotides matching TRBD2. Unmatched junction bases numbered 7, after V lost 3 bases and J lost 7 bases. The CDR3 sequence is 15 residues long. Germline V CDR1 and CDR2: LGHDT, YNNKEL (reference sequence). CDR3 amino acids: CASSHAGTRGGELFF. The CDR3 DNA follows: TGTGCCAGCAGCCACGCCGGGACTAGGGGCGGGGAGCTGTTTTTT.

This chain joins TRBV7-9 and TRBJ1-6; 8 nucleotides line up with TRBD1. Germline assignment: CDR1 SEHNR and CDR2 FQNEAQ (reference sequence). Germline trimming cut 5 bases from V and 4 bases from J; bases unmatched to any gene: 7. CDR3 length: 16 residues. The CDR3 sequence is CASSGAGTGYNSPLHF. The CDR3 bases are TGTGCCAGCAGCGGGGCCGGGACAGGATATAATTCACCCCTCCACTTT.

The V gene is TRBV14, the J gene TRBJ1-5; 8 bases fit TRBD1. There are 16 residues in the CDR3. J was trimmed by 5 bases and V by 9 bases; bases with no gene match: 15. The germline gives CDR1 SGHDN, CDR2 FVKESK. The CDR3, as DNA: TGTGCCAGAAGAATTCTGACAGGGGCCCACGATCAGCCCCAGCATTTT. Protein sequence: CARRILTGAHDQPQHF. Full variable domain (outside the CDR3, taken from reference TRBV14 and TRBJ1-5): EAGVTQFPSHSVIEKGQTVTLRCDPISGHDNLYWYRRVMGKEIKFLLHFVKESKQDESGMPNNRFLAERTGGTYSTLKVQPAELEDSGVYFCARRILTGAHDQPQHFGDGTRLSIL.

CDR3: CASSEAKTYLRGNEQFF. The CDR3 DNA follows: TGTGCCAGCAGTGAAGCGAAGACGTATTTGAGAGGGAATGAGCAGTTCTTC. This chain uses TRBV6-1 with TRBJ2-1; TRBD2 is a possible D gene (5 bases). From germline, CDR1 is MNHNS and CDR2 SASEGT. This CDR3 has 17 amino acids. V dropped 0 bases and J dropped 7 bases, with 19 bases sitting between them.

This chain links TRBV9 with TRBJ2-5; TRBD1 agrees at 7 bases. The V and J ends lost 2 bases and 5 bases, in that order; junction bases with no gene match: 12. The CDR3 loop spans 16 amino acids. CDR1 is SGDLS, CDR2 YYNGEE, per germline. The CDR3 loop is CASSVSPNRGQETQYF. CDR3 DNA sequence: TGTGCCAGCAGCGTCTCCCCAAACAGGGGACAGGAGACCCAGTACTTC.

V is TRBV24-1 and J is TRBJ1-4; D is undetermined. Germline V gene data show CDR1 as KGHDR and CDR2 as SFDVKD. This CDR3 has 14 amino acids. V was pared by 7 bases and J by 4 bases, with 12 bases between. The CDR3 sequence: CATSARGYNEKLFF. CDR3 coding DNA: TGTGCCACCAGCGCCCGCGGGTATAATGAAAAACTGTTTTTT.

The CDR3 DNA is TGTGCCAGTAGTGTCACCTACACAGATACGCAGTATTTT. This codes for CASSVTYTDTQYF. V gene TRBV19 combines with J gene TRBJ2-3; D uncertain. The germline gives CDR1 LNHDA, CDR2 SQIVND (reference sequence). The CDR3 spans 13 residues. The ends were cut back, 5 bases at V and 2 bases at J, with 8 bases in the middle.

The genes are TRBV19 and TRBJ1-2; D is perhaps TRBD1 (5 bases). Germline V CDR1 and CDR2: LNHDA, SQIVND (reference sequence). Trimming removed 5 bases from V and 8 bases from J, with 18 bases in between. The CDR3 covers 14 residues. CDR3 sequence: CASSAPRGSEGYTF. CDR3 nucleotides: TGTGCCAGTAGTGCCCCAAGGGGTTCGGAAGGCTACACCTTC.

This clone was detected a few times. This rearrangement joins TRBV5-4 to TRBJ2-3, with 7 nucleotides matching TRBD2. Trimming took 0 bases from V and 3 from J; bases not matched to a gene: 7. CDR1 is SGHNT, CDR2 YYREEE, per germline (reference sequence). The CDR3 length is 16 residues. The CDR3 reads CASSLGGRGKTDTQYF. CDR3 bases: TGTGCCAGCAGCTTGGGCGGGAGAGGGAAAACAGATACGCAGTATTTT.

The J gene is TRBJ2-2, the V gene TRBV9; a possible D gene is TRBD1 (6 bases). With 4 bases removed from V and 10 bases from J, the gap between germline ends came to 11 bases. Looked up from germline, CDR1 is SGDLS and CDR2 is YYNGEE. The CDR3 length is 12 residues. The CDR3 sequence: CASSTHREELFF. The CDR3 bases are TGTGCCAGCAGCACTCACAGGGAGGAGCTGTTTTTT.

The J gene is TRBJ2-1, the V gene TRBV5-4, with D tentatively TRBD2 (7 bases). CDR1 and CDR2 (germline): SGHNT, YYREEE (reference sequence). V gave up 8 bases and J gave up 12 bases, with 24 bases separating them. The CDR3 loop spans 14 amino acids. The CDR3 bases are TGTGCCAGTAAGGGGGACTATCCCTCCGGGGTGCAGTTCTTC. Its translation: CASKGDYPSGVQFF.

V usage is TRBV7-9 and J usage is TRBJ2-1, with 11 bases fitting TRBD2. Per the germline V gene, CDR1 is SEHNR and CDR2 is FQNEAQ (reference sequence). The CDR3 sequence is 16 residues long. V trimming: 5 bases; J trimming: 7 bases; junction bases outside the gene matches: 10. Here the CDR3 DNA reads TGTGCCAGCAGCCCCCCTGGCACTAGCGGGGGAAATGAGCAGTTCTTC. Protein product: CASSPPGTSGGNEQFF. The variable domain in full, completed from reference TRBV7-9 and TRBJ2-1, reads DTGVSQNPRHKITKRGQNVTFRCDPISEHNRLYWYRQTLGQGPEFLTYFQNEAQLEKSRLLSDRFSAERPKGSFSTLEIQRTEQGDSAMYLCASSPPGTSGGNEQFFGPGTRLTVL.

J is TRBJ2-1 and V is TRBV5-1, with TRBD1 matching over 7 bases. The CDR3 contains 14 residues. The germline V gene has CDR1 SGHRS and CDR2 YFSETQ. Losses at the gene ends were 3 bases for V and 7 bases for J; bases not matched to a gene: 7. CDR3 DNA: TGCGCCAGCAGCTCGAAGGGGGCGATGAATGAGCAGTTCTTC. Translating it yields CASSSKGAMNEQFF.

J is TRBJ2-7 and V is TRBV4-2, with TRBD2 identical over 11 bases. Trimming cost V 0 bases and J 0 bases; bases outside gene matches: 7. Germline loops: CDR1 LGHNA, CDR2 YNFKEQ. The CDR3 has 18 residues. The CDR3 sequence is CASSQDLIAGGISYEQYF. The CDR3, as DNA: TGTGCCAGCAGCCAAGACCTAATAGCGGGAGGGATCTCCTACGAGCAGTACTTC.

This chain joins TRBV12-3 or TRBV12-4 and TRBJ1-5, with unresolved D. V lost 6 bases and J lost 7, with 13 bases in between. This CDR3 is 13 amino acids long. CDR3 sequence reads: CASSSQVGQPQHF. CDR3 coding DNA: TGTGCCAGCAGCTCCCAGGTCGGCCAGCCCCAGCATTTT.

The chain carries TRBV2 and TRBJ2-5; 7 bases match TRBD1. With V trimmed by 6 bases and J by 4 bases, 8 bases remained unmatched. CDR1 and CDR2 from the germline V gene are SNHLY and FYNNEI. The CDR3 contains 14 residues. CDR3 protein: CASSETGNPETQYF. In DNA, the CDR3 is TGTGCCAGCAGCGAGACAGGGAACCCAGAGACCCAGTACTTC. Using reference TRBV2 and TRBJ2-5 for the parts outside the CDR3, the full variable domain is EPEVTQTPSHQVTQMGQEVILRCVPISNHLYFYWYRQILGQKVEFLVSFYNNEISEKSEIFDDQFSVERPDGSNFTLKIRSTKLEDSAMYFCASSETGNPETQYFGPGTRLLVL.

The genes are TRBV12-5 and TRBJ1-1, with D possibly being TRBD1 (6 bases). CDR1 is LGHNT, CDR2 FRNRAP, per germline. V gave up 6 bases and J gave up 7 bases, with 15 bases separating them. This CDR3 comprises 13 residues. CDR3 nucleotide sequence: TGTGCTAGTGGCTCGACAGGAACGATTGAAGCTTTCTTT. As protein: CASGSTGTIEAFF.

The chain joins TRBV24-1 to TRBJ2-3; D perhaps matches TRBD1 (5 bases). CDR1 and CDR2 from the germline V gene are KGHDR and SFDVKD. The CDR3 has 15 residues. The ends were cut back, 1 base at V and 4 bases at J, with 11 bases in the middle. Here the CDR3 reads CATSDFRAEADTQYF. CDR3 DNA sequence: TGTGCCACCAGTGATTTCAGGGCAGAAGCAGATACGCAGTATTTT.